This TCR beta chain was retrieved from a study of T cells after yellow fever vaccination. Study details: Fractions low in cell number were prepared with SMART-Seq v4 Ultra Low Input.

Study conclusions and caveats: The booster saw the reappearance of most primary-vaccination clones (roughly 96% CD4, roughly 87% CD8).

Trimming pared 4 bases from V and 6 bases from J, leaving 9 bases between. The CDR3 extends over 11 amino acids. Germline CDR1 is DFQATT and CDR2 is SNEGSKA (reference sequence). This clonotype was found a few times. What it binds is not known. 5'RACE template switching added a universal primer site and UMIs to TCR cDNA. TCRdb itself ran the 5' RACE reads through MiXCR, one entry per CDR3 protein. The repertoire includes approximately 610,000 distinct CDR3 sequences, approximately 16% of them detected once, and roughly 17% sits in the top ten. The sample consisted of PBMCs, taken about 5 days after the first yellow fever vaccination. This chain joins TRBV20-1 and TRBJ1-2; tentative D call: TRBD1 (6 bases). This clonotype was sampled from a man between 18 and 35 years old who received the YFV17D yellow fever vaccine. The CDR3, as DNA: TGCAGTGCTAACAGGGTAGATGGCTACACCTTC. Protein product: CSANRVDGYTF.